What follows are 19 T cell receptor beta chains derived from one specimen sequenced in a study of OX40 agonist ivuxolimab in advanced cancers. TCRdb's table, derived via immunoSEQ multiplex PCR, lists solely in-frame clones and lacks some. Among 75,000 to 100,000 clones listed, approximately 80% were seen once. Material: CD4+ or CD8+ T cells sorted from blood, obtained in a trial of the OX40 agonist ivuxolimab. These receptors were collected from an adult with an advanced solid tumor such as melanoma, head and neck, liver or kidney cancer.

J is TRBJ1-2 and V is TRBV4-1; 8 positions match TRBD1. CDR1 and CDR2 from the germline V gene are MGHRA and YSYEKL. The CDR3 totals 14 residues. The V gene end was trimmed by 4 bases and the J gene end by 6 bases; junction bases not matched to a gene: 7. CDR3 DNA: TGCGCCAGCAGCCCGCACAGGACAGGGAATGGCTACACCTTC. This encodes CASSPHRTGNGYTF.

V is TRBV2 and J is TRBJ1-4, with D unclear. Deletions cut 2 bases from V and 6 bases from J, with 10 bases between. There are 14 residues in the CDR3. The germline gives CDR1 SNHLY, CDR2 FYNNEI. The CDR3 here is CASSELAWDEKLFF. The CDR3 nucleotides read TGTGCCAGCAGTGAACTCGCCTGGGATGAAAAACTGTTTTTT.

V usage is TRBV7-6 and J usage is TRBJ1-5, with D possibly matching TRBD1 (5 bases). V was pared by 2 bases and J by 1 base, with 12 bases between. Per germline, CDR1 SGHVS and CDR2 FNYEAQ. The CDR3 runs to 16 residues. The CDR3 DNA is TGTGCCAGCAGCTTATATTACGGGGACAGCAATCAGCCCCAGCATTTT. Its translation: CASSLYYGDSNQPQHF.

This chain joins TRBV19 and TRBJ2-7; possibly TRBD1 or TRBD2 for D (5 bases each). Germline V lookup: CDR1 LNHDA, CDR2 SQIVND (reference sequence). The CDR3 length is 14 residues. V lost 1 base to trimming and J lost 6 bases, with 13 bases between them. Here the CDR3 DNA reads TGTGCCAGTAGTATAGTTACGGCAGGGAGCGAGCAGTACTTC. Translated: CASSIVTAGSEQYF.

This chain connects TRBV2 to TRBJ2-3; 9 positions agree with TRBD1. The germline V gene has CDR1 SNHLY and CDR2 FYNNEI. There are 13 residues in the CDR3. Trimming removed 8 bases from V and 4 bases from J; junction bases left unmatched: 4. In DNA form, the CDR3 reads TGTGCCAGCCGGGACAGGGCTTCAGATACGCAGTATTTT. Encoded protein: CASRDRASDTQYF.

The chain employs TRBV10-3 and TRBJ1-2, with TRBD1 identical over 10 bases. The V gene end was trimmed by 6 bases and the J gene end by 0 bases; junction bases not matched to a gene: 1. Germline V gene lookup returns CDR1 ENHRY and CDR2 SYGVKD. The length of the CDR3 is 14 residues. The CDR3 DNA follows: TGTGCCATCAGCGGACAGGGGGCTAACTATGGCTACACCTTC. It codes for CAISGQGANYGYTF.

This chain's CDR3 is CASSIGGSFTSTDTQYF. The CDR3 nucleotides read TGTGCCAGTAGTATAGGGGGAAGCTTTACTAGCACAGATACGCAGTATTTT. The chain links TRBV19 to TRBJ2-3; D remains ambiguous. The V gene lost 1 base and the J gene lost 0 bases, with 14 bases spanning the gap. The germline V gene encodes CDR1 LNHDA and CDR2 SQIVND (reference sequence). This CDR3 contains 17 residues.

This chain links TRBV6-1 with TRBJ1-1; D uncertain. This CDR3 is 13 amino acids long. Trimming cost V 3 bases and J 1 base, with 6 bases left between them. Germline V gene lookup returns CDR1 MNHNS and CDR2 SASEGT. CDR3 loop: CASSDYWNTEAFF. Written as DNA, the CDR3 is TGTGCCAGCAGTGATTACTGGAACACTGAAGCTTTCTTT.

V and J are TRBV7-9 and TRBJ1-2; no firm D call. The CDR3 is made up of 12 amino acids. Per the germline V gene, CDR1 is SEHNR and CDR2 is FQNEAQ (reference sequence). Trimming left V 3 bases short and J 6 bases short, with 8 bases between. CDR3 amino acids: CASSLPRDGYTF. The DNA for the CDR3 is TGTGCCAGCAGCTTGCCTAGAGATGGCTACACCTTC. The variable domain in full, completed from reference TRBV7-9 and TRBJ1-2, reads DTGVSQNPRHKITKRGQNVTFRCDPISEHNRLYWYRQTLGQGPEFLTYFQNEAQLEKSRLLSDRFSAERPKGSFSTLEIQRTEQGDSAMYLCASSLPRDGYTFGSGTRLTVV.

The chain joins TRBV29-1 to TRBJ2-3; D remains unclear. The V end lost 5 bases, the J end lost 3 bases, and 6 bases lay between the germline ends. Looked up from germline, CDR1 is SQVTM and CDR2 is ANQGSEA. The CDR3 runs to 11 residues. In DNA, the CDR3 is TGCAGCGTTCTCCAAACAGATACGCAGTATTTT. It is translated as CSVLQTDTQYF.

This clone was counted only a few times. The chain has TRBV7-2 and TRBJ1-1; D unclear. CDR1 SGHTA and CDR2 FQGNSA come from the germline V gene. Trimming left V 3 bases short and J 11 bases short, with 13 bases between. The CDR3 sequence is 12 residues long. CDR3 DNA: TGTGCCAGCAGCTTCGGCTCTCGCGAGGCTTTCTTT. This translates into CASSFGSREAFF.

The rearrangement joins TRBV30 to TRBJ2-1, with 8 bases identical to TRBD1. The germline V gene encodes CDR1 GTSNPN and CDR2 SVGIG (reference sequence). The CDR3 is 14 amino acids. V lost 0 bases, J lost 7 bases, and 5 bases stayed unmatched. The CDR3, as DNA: TGTGCCTGGAGTGTATTGGACAGGGCTAATGAGCAGTTCTTC. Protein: CAWSVLDRANEQFF. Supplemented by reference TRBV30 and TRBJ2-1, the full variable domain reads SQTIHQWPATLVQPVGSPLSLECTVEGTSNPNLYWYRQAAGRGLQLLFYSVGIGQISSEVPQNLSASRPQDRQFILSSKKLLLSDSGFYLCAWSVLDRANEQFFGPGTRLTVL.

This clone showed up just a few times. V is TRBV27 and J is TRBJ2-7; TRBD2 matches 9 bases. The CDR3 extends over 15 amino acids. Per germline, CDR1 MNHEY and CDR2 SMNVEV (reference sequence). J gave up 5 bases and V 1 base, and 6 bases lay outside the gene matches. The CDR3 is CASSLFGTSPHEQYF. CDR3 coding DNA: TGTGCCAGCAGTTTATTCGGGACTAGCCCCCACGAGCAGTACTTC.

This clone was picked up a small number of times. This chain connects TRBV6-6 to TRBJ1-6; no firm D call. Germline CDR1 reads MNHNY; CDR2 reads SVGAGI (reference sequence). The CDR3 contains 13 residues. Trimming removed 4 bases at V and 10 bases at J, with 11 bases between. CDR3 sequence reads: CASSSQRTSPLHF. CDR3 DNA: TGTGCCAGCAGTTCTCAGCGGACCTCACCCCTCCACTTT.

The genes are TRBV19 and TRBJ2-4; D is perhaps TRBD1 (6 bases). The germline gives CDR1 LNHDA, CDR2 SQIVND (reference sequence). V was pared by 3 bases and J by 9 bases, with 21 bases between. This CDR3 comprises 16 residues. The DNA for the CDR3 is TGTGCCAGTAGTATTAATCAGGAAACAGGGTCGGCCATTCAGTACTTC. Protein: CASSINQETGSAIQYF.

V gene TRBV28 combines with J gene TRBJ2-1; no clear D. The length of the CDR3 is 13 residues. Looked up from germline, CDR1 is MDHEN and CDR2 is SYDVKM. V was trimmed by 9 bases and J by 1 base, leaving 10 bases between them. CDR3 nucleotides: TGTGCCAGTTCGTGGGGTTCCTACAATGAGCAGTTCTTC. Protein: CASSWGSYNEQFF.

Here the CDR3 reads CASSFTRSPLHF. DNA of the CDR3: TGTGCCAGCAGCTTCACTAGGTCACCCCTCCACTTT. The chain employs TRBV5-5 and TRBJ1-6; D call uncertain. V lost 2 bases, J lost 10 bases, and 7 bases lay in between. The CDR3 extends over 12 amino acids. CDR1 and CDR2 (germline): SGHKS, YYEKEE (reference sequence).

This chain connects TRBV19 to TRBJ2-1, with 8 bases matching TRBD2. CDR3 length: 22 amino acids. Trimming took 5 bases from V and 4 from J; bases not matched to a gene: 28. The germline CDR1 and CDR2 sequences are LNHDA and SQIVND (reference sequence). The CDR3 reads CASSVPYFSWSGSLSVYNEQFF. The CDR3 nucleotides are TGTGCCAGTAGTGTCCCATACTTCTCATGGAGCGGGAGTTTGTCAGTTTACAATGAGCAGTTCTTC.

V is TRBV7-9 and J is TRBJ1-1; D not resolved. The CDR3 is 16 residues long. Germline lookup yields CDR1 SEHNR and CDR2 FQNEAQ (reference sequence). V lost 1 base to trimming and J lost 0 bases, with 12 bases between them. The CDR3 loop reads CASSLGVGSLNTEAFF. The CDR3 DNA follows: TGTGCCAGCAGCTTAGGGGTGGGCAGCCTGAACACTGAAGCTTTCTTT.